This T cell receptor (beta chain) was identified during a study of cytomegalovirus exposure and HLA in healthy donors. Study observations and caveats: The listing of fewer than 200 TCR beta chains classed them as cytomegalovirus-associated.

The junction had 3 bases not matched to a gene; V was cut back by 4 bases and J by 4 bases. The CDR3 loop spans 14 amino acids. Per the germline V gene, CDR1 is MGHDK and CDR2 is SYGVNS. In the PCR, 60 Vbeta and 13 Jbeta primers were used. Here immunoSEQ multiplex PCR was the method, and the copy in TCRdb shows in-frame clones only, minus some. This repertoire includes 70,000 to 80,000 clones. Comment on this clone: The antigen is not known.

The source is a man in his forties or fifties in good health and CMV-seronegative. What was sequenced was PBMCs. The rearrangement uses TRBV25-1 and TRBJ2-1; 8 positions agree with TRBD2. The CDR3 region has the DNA TGTGCCAGCAGTGTCGGGGGGGCGTACAATGAGCAGTTCTTC. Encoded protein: CASSVGGAYNEQFF.